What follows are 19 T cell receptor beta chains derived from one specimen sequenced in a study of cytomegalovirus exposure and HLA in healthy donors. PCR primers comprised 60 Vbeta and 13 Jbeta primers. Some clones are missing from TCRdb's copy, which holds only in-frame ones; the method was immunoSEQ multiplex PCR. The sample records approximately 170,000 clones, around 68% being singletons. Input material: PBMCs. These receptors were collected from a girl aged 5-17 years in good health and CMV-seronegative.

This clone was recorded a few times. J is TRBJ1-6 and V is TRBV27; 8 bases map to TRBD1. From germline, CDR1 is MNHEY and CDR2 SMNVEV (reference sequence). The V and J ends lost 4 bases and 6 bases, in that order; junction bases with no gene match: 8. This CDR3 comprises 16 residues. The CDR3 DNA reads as TGTGCCAGCAGTTCCCTGACTGGGACAGGTAATTCACCCCTCCACTTT. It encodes CASSSLTGTGNSPLHF.

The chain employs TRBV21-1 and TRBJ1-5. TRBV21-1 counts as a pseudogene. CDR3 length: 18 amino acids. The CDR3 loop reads CASSKAGCGARGNQPQHF. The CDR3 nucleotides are TGTGCCAGCAGCAAAGCAGGGTGCGGGGCGAGGGGCAATCAGCCCCAGCATTTT.

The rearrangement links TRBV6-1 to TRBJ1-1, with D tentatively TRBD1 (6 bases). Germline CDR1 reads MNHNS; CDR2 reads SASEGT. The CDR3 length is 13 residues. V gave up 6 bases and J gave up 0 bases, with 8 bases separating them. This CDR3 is CASRTGLNTEAFF. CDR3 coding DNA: TGTGCCAGCAGAACAGGGTTGAACACTGAAGCTTTCTTT.

In DNA, the CDR3 is TGTGCCAGCAGGGACAGGGGGAACAATGAGCAGTTCTTC. Translating gives CASRDRGNNEQFF. The V and J genes are TRBV27 and TRBJ2-1, with 10 bases that match TRBD1. Germline V CDR1 and CDR2: MNHEY, SMNVEV (reference sequence). This CDR3 is built from 13 residues. Trimming took 6 bases from V and 5 from J; bases not matched to a gene: 1.

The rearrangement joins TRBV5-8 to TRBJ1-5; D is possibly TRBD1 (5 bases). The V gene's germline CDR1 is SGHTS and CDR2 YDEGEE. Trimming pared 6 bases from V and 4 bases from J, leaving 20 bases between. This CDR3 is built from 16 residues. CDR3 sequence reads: CASTPMGQTLNQPQHF. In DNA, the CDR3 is TGTGCCAGCACCCCGATGGGGCAGACCTTAAATCAGCCCCAGCATTTT. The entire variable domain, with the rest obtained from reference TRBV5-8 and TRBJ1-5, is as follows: EAGVTQSPTHLIKTRGQQATLRCSPISGHTSVYWYQQALGLGLQFLLWYDEGEERNRGNFPPRFSGRQFPNYSSELNVNALELEDSALYLCASTPMGQTLNQPQHFGDGTRLSIL.

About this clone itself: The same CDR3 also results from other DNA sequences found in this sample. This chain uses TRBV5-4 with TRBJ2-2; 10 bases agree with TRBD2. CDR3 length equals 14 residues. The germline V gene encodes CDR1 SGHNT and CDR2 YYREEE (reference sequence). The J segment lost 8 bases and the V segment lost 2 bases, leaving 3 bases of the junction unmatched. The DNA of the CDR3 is TGTGCCAGCAGCTTAGCGGGGGGGCCAGGGGAGCTGTTTTTT. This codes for CASSLAGGPGELFF.

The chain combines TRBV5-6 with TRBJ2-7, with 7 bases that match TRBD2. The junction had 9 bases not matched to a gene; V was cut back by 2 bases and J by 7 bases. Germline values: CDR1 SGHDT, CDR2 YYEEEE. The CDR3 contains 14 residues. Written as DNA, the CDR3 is TGTGCCAGCAGCTTTGGGTCGGGGGGTTATGAGCAGTACTTC. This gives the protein CASSFGSGGYEQYF.

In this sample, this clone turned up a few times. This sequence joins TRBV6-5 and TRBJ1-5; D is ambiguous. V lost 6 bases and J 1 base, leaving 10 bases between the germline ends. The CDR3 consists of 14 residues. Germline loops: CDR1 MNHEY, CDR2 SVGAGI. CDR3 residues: CASSHRLSNQPQHF. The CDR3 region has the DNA TGTGCCAGCAGCCACCGACTGAGCAATCAGCCCCAGCATTTT.

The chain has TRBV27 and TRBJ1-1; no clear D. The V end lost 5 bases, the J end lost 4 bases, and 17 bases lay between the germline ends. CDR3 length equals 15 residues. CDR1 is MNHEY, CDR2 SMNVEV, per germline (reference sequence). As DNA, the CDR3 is TGTGCCAGCAGTCCACTAGCGGGCGGCCCCACTGAAGCTTTCTTT. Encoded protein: CASSPLAGGPTEAFF.

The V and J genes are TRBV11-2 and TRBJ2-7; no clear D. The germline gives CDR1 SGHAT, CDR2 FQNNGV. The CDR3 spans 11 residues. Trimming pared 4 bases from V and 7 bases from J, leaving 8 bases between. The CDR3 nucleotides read TGTGCCAGCAGCTCAGCGAGGGAGCAGTACTTC. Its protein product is CASSSAREQYF.

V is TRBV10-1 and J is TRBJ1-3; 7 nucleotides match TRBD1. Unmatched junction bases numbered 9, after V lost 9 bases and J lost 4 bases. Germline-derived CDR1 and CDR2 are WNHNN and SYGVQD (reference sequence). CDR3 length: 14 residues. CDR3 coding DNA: TGCGCCAGTAGAGACAGGGCTGAAGGAAACACCATATATTTT. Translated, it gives CASRDRAEGNTIYF.

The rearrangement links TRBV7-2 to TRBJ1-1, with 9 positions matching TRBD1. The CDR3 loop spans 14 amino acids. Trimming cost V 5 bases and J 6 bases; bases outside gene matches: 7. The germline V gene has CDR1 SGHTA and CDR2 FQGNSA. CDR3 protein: CASSLTGGAAEAFF. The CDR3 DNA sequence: TGTGCCAGCAGCCTAACAGGGGGCGCAGCTGAAGCTTTCTTT.

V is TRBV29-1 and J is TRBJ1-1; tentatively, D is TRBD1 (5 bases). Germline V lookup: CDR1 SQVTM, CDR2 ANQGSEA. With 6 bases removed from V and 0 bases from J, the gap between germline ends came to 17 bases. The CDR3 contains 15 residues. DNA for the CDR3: TGCAGCGTCTCCATTAGGGGTTCCCTGAACACTGAAGCTTTCTTT. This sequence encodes CSVSIRGSLNTEAFF.

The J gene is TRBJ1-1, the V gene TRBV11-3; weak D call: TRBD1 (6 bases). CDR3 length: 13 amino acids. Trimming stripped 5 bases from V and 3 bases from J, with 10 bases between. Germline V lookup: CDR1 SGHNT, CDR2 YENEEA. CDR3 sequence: CASSAQGDTEAFF. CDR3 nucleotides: TGTGCCAGCAGCGCACAGGGAGACACTGAAGCTTTCTTT.

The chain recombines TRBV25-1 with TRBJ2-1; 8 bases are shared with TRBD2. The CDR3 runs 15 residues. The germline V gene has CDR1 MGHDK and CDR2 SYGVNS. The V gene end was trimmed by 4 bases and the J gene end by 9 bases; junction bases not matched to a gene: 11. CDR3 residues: CASSGQRGIWGEQFF. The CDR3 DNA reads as TGTGCCAGCAGTGGCCAGCGGGGGATCTGGGGTGAGCAGTTCTTC.

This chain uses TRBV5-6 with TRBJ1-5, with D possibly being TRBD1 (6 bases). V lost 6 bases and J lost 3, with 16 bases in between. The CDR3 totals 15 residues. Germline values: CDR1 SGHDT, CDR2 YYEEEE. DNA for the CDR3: TGTGCCAGCAAACAGGGTTATTGGGACAATCAGCCCCAGCATTTT. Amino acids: CASKQGYWDNQPQHF.

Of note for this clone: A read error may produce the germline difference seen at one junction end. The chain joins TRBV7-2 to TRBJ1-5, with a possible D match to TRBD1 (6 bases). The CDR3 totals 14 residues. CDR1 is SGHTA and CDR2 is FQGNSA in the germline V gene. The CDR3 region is CASSLGFTPDRSDF. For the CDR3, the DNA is TGTGCCAGCAGCTTAGGGTTTACCCCGGACAGATCGGATTTT.

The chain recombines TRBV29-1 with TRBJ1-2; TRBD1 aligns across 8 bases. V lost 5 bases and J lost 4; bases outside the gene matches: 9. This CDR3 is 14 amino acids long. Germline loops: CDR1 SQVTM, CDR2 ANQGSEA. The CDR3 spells CSVLGQGSRYGYTF. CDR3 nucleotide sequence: TGCAGCGTTCTTGGACAGGGCTCGCGCTATGGCTACACCTTC. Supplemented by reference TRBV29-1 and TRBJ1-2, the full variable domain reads SAVISQKPSRDICQRGTSLTIQCQVDSQVTMMFWYRQQPGQSLTLIATANQGSEATYESGFVIDKFPISRPNLTFSTLTVSNMSPEDSSIYLCSVLGQGSRYGYTFGSGTRLTVV.

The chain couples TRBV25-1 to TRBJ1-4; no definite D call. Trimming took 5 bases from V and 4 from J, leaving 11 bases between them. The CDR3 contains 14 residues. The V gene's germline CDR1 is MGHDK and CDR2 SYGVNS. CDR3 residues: CASSLVGFNEKLFF. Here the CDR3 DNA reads TGTGCCAGCAGTTTAGTGGGCTTTAATGAAAAACTGTTTTTT.